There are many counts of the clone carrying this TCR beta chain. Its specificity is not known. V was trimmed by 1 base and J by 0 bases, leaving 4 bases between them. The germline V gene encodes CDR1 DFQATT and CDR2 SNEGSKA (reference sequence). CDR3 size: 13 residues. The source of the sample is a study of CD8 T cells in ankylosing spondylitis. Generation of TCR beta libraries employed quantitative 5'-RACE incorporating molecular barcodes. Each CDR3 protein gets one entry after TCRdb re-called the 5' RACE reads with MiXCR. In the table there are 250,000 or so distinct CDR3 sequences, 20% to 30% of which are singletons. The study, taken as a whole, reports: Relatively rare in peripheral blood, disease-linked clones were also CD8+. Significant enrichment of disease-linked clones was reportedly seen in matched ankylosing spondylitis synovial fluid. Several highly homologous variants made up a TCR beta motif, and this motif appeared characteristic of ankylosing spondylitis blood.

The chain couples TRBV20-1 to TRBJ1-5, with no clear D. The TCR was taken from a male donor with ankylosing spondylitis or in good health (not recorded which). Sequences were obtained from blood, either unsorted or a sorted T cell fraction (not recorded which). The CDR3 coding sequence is TGCAGTGCTAGAGTGGGTAGCAATCAGCCCCAGCATTTT. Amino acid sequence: CSARVGSNQPQHF.